The source of this T cell receptor (beta chain) is a study of blood T cell repertoires in COVID-19. V shed 6 bases, J shed 5 bases, and the junction held 12 bases outside the gene matches. This CDR3 comprises 16 residues. Per germline, CDR1 MNHEY and CDR2 SMNVEV (reference sequence). Only in-frame clones appear in the TCRdb table, and some are missing; sequencing was by immunoSEQ multiplex PCR. In the table there are 400,000 to 450,000 clones, roughly 90% of which are singletons. The sample consisted of peripheral blood. The receptor was isolated from a man aged 18 to 30 with COVID-19, enrolled during active disease. This chain connects TRBV27 to TRBJ2-5, with 10 bases identical to TRBD2. CDR3: CASRGGGLAASETQYF. CDR3 DNA: TGTGCCAGCAGAGGGGGAGGACTAGCGGCTTCGGAGACCCAGTACTTC.